The entry below gives a single T cell receptor beta chain sequence along with its context. Produced via immunoSEQ multiplex PCR; TCRdb's table is partial and in-frame only. The sample has 200,000 to 300,000 clones; 70% to 90% are singletons. Germline assignment: CDR1 KGHSH and CDR2 LQKENI. The V end lost 0 bases, the J end lost 7 bases, and 12 bases lay between the germline ends. The CDR3 is 14 amino acids. Residents of approximately 25 US areas, aged about 18 to 100 years, made up the participants. The source of the sample is a study of blood T cell repertoires in COVID-19. Study-wide context: Spain, Italy and the United States supplied samples that represented acute and convalescent COVID-19.

The chain links TRBV18 to TRBJ1-1; a possible D gene is TRBD1 (5 bases). The TCR sequence derives from a woman in her 50s with acute COVID-19. The specimen sequenced was PBMCs or T cells enriched from blood (not recorded which). CDR3 residues: CASSPPPLGGEAFF. The CDR3 DNA reads as TGTGCCAGCTCACCACCGCCCTTGGGGGGTGAAGCTTTCTTT.